This passage covers 28 T cell receptor beta chains from one sample sequenced in a study of blood T cell repertoires in COVID-19 (dated by TCRdb to the early 2020s). Library prep was done by the immunoSEQ multiplex PCR assay. The source is immuneACCESS, and TCRdb retained only in-frame sequences with V and J called. Part of the clones is not carried over; for the studies checked, unresolved V genes explain less than half of this, and the remainder is unexplained. A total of 250,000 to 300,000 clones appear in this sample, approximately 92% of them only once. The ten largest clones add up to around 1.1% of the sample. The sequencing sample was made of PBMCs or T cells enriched from blood (not recorded which). Receptors originate from a woman aged 25 to 39 who had recovered from COVID-19.

The chain recombines TRBV24-1 with TRBJ2-3, with 10 bases lining up with TRBD1. J gave up 6 bases and V 3 bases, and 2 bases lay outside the gene matches. The CDR3 length is 14 residues. CDR1 and CDR2 from the germline V gene are KGHDR and SFDVKD. The DNA of the CDR3 is TGTGCCACCAGTGATCGGACAGGGGGTGATACGCAGTATTTT. As protein: CATSDRTGGDTQYF.

The rearrangement joins TRBV5-1 to TRBJ1-4; TRBD1 matches at 7 bases. The CDR3 covers 16 residues. V trimming: 4 bases; J trimming: 0 bases; junction bases outside the gene matches: 6. The germline gives CDR1 SGHRS, CDR2 YFSETQ. The CDR3 DNA follows: TGCGCCAGCAGCCCCCGGACAGGCTCAACTAATGAAAAACTGTTTTTT. As protein: CASSPRTGSTNEKLFF.

The V call is TRBV30, the J call TRBJ2-5; 8 bases are a match to TRBD2. The V gene's germline CDR1 is GTSNPN and CDR2 SVGIG (reference sequence). This CDR3 comprises 16 residues. Losses at the gene ends were 7 bases for V and 5 bases for J; bases not matched to a gene: 18. This CDR3 is CALRREAGALGETQYF. Written as DNA, the CDR3 is TGTGCCTTGCGGCGGGAGGCGGGGGCGTTGGGGGAGACCCAGTACTTC.

The table lists this clone with a count of one. The V and J genes are TRBV5-1 and TRBJ1-1, with D unresolved. V was pared by 6 bases and J by 7 bases, with 19 bases between. Looked up from germline, CDR1 is SGHRS and CDR2 is YFSETQ. CDR3 size: 14 residues. The CDR3 DNA is TGCGCCAGCACCCTAAACAGCAAAGTGGGTGAAGCTTTCTTT. Its protein product is CASTLNSKVGEAFF.

The DNA of the CDR3 is TGCAGTGCTTCAGGGGGAAATACGCAGTATTTT. Protein sequence: CSASGGNTQYF. This chain joins TRBV20-1 and TRBJ2-3; 7 bases agree with TRBD1. The V gene's germline CDR1 is DFQATT and CDR2 SNEGSKA (reference sequence). The J segment lost 7 bases and the V segment lost 5 bases, leaving 3 bases of the junction unmatched. The CDR3 spans 11 residues.

The gene calls are TRBV28 and TRBJ1-2; TRBD1 aligns across 9 bases. Germline V gene sequence: CDR1 MDHEN, CDR2 SYDVKM. Losses at the gene ends were 6 bases for V and 4 bases for J; bases not matched to a gene: 6. The CDR3 totals 14 residues. This chain's CDR3 is CASRHRGLGYGYTF. CDR3 nucleotides: TGTGCCAGCAGACACAGGGGGCTCGGCTATGGCTACACCTTC.

This chain joins TRBV5-6 and TRBJ1-2; TRBD1 matches 8 bases. Germline V CDR1 and CDR2: SGHDT, YYEEEE. This CDR3 comprises 15 residues. After removal of 4 bases from V and 4 bases from J, the junction contained 9 bases not matched to a gene. DNA for the CDR3: TGTGCCAGCAGCCTGTCAGGGGGCGCTACCTATGGCTACACCTTC. Translated: CASSLSGGATYGYTF.

The chain has TRBV27 and TRBJ2-1; D is possibly TRBD2 (7 bases). Germline assignment: CDR1 MNHEY and CDR2 SMNVEV (reference sequence). The CDR3 covers 16 residues. Trimming removed 5 bases at V and 4 bases at J, with 18 bases between. The CDR3 bases are TGTGCCAGCAGTACCCCCCGAGGGGGGGGTTACAATGAGCAGTTCTTC. As protein: CASSTPRGGGYNEQFF.

The rearrangement uses TRBV28 and TRBJ2-1, with a possible D match to TRBD2 (6 bases). Trimming pared 6 bases from V and 3 bases from J, leaving 30 bases between. CDR1 MDHEN and CDR2 SYDVKM come from the germline V gene. There are 20 residues in the CDR3. The CDR3, as DNA: TGTGCCAGCAGGTCCCCCCGGACGGGAGCGGAGCGGGCCATCTACAATGAGCAGTTCTTC. Protein sequence: CASRSPRTGAERAIYNEQFF.

In its sample, this clone was seen once. The chain combines TRBV5-5 with TRBJ2-7; D is unresolved. Germline V lookup: CDR1 SGHKS, CDR2 YYEKEE (reference sequence). Trimming left V 4 bases short and J 2 bases short, with 13 bases between. The CDR3 is 14 amino acids. In DNA, the CDR3 is TGTGCCAGCAGCCCCCTAGTCGTTGCCTACGAGCAGTACTTC. Protein product: CASSPLVVAYEQYF.

The rearrangement links TRBV6-5 to TRBJ2-7, with D possibly TRBD1 on 5 matching bases. The ends were cut back, 5 bases at V and 2 bases at J, with 16 bases in the middle. The CDR3 has 15 residues. Germline CDR1 MNHEY, CDR2 SVGAGI. CDR3 in amino acids: CASSPRQGWAYEQYF. The CDR3 DNA reads as TGTGCCAGCAGTCCCCGCCAGGGTTGGGCCTACGAGCAGTACTTC.

The genes are TRBV2 and TRBJ2-7, with 7 bases identical to TRBD2. The V segment lost 4 bases and the J segment 2 bases; nucleotides outside the gene matches: 5. CDR3 size: 14 residues. CDR1 is SNHLY, CDR2 FYNNEI, per germline. The CDR3 region is CASSVAGETYEQYF. The CDR3 DNA sequence: TGTGCCAGCAGTGTTGCGGGAGAGACCTACGAGCAGTACTTC.

V usage is TRBV7-3 and J usage is TRBJ2-5; no definite D call. Trimming stripped 8 bases from V and 4 bases from J, with 14 bases between. CDR1 SGHTA and CDR2 FQGTGA come from the germline V gene. This CDR3 contains 13 residues. This CDR3 reads CASAPVAGETQYF. CDR3 coding DNA: TGTGCCAGCGCACCTGTAGCTGGAGAGACCCAGTACTTC.

The V call is TRBV6-6, the J call TRBJ1-1; possible D gene TRBD1, 5 bases. There are 16 residues in the CDR3. Germline V gene data show CDR1 as MNHNY and CDR2 as SVGAGI (reference sequence). V lost 0 bases, J lost 6 bases, and 17 bases lay in between. The CDR3 reads CASSYSRVFTGAEAFF. In nucleotides, the CDR3 is TGTGCCAGCAGTTACTCTAGAGTCTTCACAGGAGCTGAAGCTTTCTTT.

The J gene is TRBJ1-1, the V gene TRBV30; possibly TRBD1 for D (6 bases). Germline V gene lookup returns CDR1 GTSNPN and CDR2 SVGIG (reference sequence). Trimming shortened V by 4 bases and J by 3 bases, and 12 bases separated the two germline ends. CDR3 length: 13 amino acids. In nucleotides, the CDR3 is TGTGCCTGGAACAGGGTTGCGGACACTGAAGCTTTCTTT. It specifies CAWNRVADTEAFF.

The chain employs TRBV27 and TRBJ2-7; 7 bases match TRBD1. Germline V gene lookup returns CDR1 MNHEY and CDR2 SMNVEV (reference sequence). The ends lost 6 bases at V and 1 base at J; junction bases unmatched: 6. The CDR3 is 14 residues long. CDR3 DNA sequence: TGTGCCAGCAGGAAACAGGGGTTGTCCTACGAGCAGTACTTC. It specifies CASRKQGLSYEQYF.

This chain uses TRBV9 with TRBJ2-7; 9 nucleotides agree with TRBD2. Per the germline V gene, CDR1 is SGDLS and CDR2 is YYNGEE. CDR3 length: 16 amino acids. V gave up 3 bases and J gave up 0 bases; unmatched junction bases: 7. The CDR3 coding sequence is TGTGCCAGCAGCGAAGGGCTAGCGGGAAGCTCCTACGAGCAGTACTTC. Amino acid sequence: CASSEGLAGSSYEQYF.

The chain has TRBV3-1 (or the pseudogene TRBV3-2) and TRBJ2-3; tentative D call: TRBD2 (5 bases). Trimming removed 6 bases at V and 0 bases at J, with 13 bases between. Germline V CDR1 and CDR2: LGHDT, YNNKEL (reference sequence). The CDR3 covers 15 residues. The CDR3: CASSFGRTSTDTQYF. For the CDR3, the DNA is TGTGCCAGCAGTTTCGGACGGACTAGCACAGATACGCAGTATTTT.

The chain carries TRBV27 and TRBJ2-4, with D unresolved. Germline V gene sequence: CDR1 MNHEY, CDR2 SMNVEV (reference sequence). This CDR3 is 13 amino acids long. The ends were cut back, 3 bases at V and 3 bases at J, with 6 bases in the middle. The CDR3 reads CASSFSSKNIQYF. Written as DNA, the CDR3 is TGTGCCAGCAGTTTTTCTAGCAAAAACATTCAGTACTTC.

In this sample, this clone turned up once. V gene TRBV4-1 combines with J gene TRBJ2-2, with 14 bases matching TRBD2. J gave up 6 bases and V 0 bases, and 6 bases lay outside the gene matches. CDR1 is MGHRA, CDR2 YSYEKL, per germline. The CDR3 is 18 residues long. Written as DNA, the CDR3 is TGCGCCAGCAGCCAAGATTTGCCGGGACTAGCGGGAGCCGGGGAGCTGTTTTTT. It encodes CASSQDLPGLAGAGELFF.

The J gene is TRBJ1-2, the V gene TRBV6-5, with D possibly being TRBD1 (6 bases). Trimming took 5 bases from V and 4 from J, leaving 17 bases between them. Germline V gene lookup returns CDR1 MNHEY and CDR2 SVGAGI. This CDR3 spans 15 amino acids. The CDR3 DNA sequence: TGTGCCAGCAGTAACCAGGGAGGGGGAGGCTATGGCTACACCTTC. Its protein is CASSNQGGGGYGYTF.

This chain connects TRBV28 to TRBJ2-5; maybe TRBD2 (6 bases). V was shortened by 6 bases and J by 2 bases, with 19 bases between the two germline ends. Germline V lookup: CDR1 MDHEN, CDR2 SYDVKM. This CDR3 comprises 16 residues. The CDR3: CASSPPSGSPQETQYF. CDR3 nucleotide sequence: TGTGCCAGCAGCCCTCCCTCCGGGAGCCCTCAAGAGACCCAGTACTTC.

V gene TRBV5-8 combines with J gene TRBJ1-5, with 8 bases fitting TRBD1. CDR1 SGHTS and CDR2 YDEGEE come from the germline V gene. The V and J ends lost 2 bases and 0 bases, in that order; junction bases with no gene match: 10. The CDR3 totals 18 residues. The CDR3 DNA follows: TGTGCCAGCAGCTTTTCCGGACAGGGTGGGTATAGCAATCAGCCCCAGCATTTT. This codes for CASSFSGQGGYSNQPQHF.

J is TRBJ2-5 and V is TRBV19; D gene unclear. Trimming removed 5 bases at V and 5 bases at J, with 18 bases between. The germline CDR1 and CDR2 sequences are LNHDA and SQIVND (reference sequence). The length of the CDR3 is 15 residues. The CDR3 DNA follows: TGTGCCAGTAGTCCTCGCGAAGCCTTGGAGGAGACCCAGTACTTC. Its protein product is CASSPREALEETQYF.

V usage is TRBV30 and J usage is TRBJ1-2; 7 nucleotides agree with TRBD1. CDR1 and CDR2 (germline): GTSNPN, SVGIG (reference sequence). CDR3 length: 13 amino acids. V was pared by 4 bases and J by 2 bases, with 4 bases of the junction left unmatched. This chain's CDR3 is CAWNPQGNYGYTF. The CDR3 DNA reads as TGTGCCTGGAATCCACAGGGGAACTATGGCTACACCTTC.

The genes are TRBV6-1 and TRBJ2-3, with 8 bases lining up with TRBD1. Germline V gene lookup returns CDR1 MNHNS and CDR2 SASEGT. The CDR3 loop spans 15 amino acids. The V segment lost 3 bases and the J segment 6 bases; nucleotides outside the gene matches: 8. The CDR3 DNA is TGTGCCAGCAGTGAGGGCGGGACAGGAGTCGATACGCAGTATTTT. Amino acid sequence: CASSEGGTGVDTQYF.

This clone has only a few counts. This sequence joins TRBV28 and TRBJ2-1; the D gene is possibly TRBD1 (5 bases). The germline V gene has CDR1 MDHEN and CDR2 SYDVKM. CDR3 length equals 15 residues. With 6 bases removed from V and 0 bases from J, the gap between germline ends came to 12 bases. The CDR3 sequence is CASRPQVSSYNEQFF. The CDR3 DNA reads TGTGCCAGCAGACCACAGGTGAGCTCCTACAATGAGCAGTTCTTC.

The chain carries TRBV3-1 (or the pseudogene TRBV3-2) and TRBJ2-7, with 7 bases aligning to TRBD2. In germline, CDR1 is LGHDT, CDR2 YNNKEL (reference sequence). V gave up 4 bases and J gave up 2 bases; unmatched junction bases: 11. The CDR3 contains 16 residues. CDR3 sequence reads: CASSRIGGLVPYEQYF. The CDR3 DNA sequence: TGTGCCAGCAGCCGTATCGGTGGACTAGTCCCCTACGAGCAGTACTTC.